The next 30 T cell receptor beta chains were all read from a single sample in a study of shared clonotypes between healthy human individuals. Profiling relied on immunoSEQ multiplex PCR, and the TCRdb table lists in-frame clones only, not all of them. The table lists 2.3 million or so clones, just over 90% of them singletons. The material sequenced was naive CD4+ T cells from PBMCs. Regarding subset: CD45RA+ positively selected. These receptors came from a man between 18 and 35 years old in good health. Some clones in this sample may be carry-over from other donors' samples.

The chain joins TRBV14 to TRBJ2-1; D assignment may be TRBD1 or TRBD2 (5 bases each). V was shortened by 0 bases and J by 8 bases, with 11 bases between the two germline ends. The V gene's germline CDR1 is SGHDN and CDR2 FVKESK. The CDR3 covers 14 residues. Here the CDR3 reads CASSQDHGADEQFF. DNA for the CDR3: TGTGCCAGCAGCCAAGATCACGGGGCAGATGAGCAGTTCTTC.

The chain combines TRBV9 with TRBJ2-7; D is possibly TRBD2 (5 bases). Germline assignment: CDR1 SGDLS and CDR2 YYNGEE. CDR3 length equals 14 residues. V lost 0 bases, J lost 5 bases, and 12 bases lay in between. CDR3 loop: CASSVGTSYHEQYF. CDR3 in DNA: TGTGCCAGCAGCGTAGGAACTAGTTACCACGAGCAGTACTTC.

This clone was found once. The genes are TRBV29-1 and TRBJ2-5; D may be TRBD1 (6 bases). There are 14 residues in the CDR3. Germline CDR1 is SQVTM and CDR2 is ANQGSEA. Trimming removed 3 bases from V and 1 base from J, with 12 bases in between. CDR3 DNA sequence: TGCAGCGTTGACGTGGGGGCCGGCCAAGAGACCCAGTACTTC. The encoded protein is CSVDVGAGQETQYF. The whole variable domain, remainder taken from reference TRBV29-1 and TRBJ2-5, is SAVISQKPSRDICQRGTSLTIQCQVDSQVTMMFWYRQQPGQSLTLIATANQGSEATYESGFVIDKFPISRPNLTFSTLTVSNMSPEDSSIYLCSVDVGAGQETQYFGPGTRLLVL.

The gene calls are TRBV27 and TRBJ2-7; the match to TRBD1 covers 7 bases. The CDR3 loop spans 15 amino acids. Germline CDR1 and CDR2: MNHEY and SMNVEV (reference sequence). V dropped 5 bases and J dropped 2; count of bases not matched to a gene: 9. The CDR3 nucleotides read TGTGCCAGCAGTATCAACAGGGGTTTTGCCTACGAGCAGTACTTC. Translating it yields CASSINRGFAYEQYF.

The chain recombines TRBV5-8 with TRBJ1-4; D is uncertain. Trimming shortened V by 3 bases and J by 4 bases, and 16 bases separated the two germline ends. The CDR3 sequence is 16 residues long. Germline lookup yields CDR1 SGHTS and CDR2 YDEGEE. CDR3 region: CASSSTRPAGNEKLFF. CDR3 bases: TGTGCCAGCAGCTCCACGCGGCCTGCTGGTAATGAAAAACTGTTTTTT.

This chain connects TRBV5-8 to TRBJ2-4, with a tentative D call TRBD1 (6 bases). The V end lost 4 bases, the J end lost 7 bases, and 18 bases lay between the germline ends. The CDR3 extends over 15 amino acids. Per the germline V gene, CDR1 is SGHTS and CDR2 is YDEGEE. The CDR3 DNA is TGTGCCAGCAGCGTGGGGGCAGGGTTATGGAACATTCAGTACTTC. Amino acids: CASSVGAGLWNIQYF. Combining the CDR3 with reference TRBV5-8 and TRBJ2-4 gives the whole variable domain EAGVTQSPTHLIKTRGQQATLRCSPISGHTSVYWYQQALGLGLQFLLWYDEGEERNRGNFPPRFSGRQFPNYSSELNVNALELEDSALYLCASSVGAGLWNIQYFGAGTRLSVL.

The chain employs TRBV7-2 and TRBJ1-1; D remains unclear. Between the trimmed V and J ends, which lost 4 bases and 1 base, there was a span of 13 bases. Germline lookup yields CDR1 SGHTA and CDR2 FQGNSA. The CDR3 spans 15 residues. DNA for the CDR3: TGTGCCAGCAGCTCACGGACCCATGGGAACACTGAAGCTTTCTTT. Translation: CASSSRTHGNTEAFF.

The genes are TRBV5-4 and TRBJ1-1; D may be TRBD1 (6 bases). Germline V gene data show CDR1 as SGHNT and CDR2 as YYREEE (reference sequence). The CDR3 has 15 amino acids. With 0 bases removed from V and 1 base from J, the gap between germline ends came to 10 bases. The CDR3 loop reads CASSLVRRGNTEAFF. CDR3 bases: TGTGCCAGCAGCTTGGTTCGCAGGGGGAACACTGAAGCTTTCTTT.

The chain carries TRBV7-3 and TRBJ2-7; 9 bases are shared with TRBD1. The CDR3 loop spans 14 amino acids. Trimming removed 6 bases from V and 3 bases from J; junction bases left unmatched: 6. Per the germline V gene, CDR1 is SGHTA and CDR2 is FQGTGA. CDR3 in DNA: TGTGCCAGCAGTTATACAGGGGGCGGCTACGAGCAGTACTTC. This sequence encodes CASSYTGGGYEQYF.

J is TRBJ2-1 and V is TRBV27; D not certain. CDR3 size: 15 residues. The V gene lost 3 bases and the J gene lost 2 bases, with 11 bases spanning the gap. The germline V gene has CDR1 MNHEY and CDR2 SMNVEV (reference sequence). The CDR3 region has the DNA TGTGCCAGCAGTTTTGGTGGATACGCCTACAATGAGCAGTTCTTC. Protein: CASSFGGYAYNEQFF.

The chain recombines TRBV10-3 with TRBJ2-1; no clear D gene. V was clipped by 2 bases and J by 8 bases, with 13 bases between them. Germline CDR1 reads ENHRY; CDR2 reads SYGVKD. This CDR3 is built from 14 residues. The CDR3 DNA follows: TGTGCCATCAGTGAGCTAGGCAGTCGGGATGAGCAGTTCTTC. Translating gives CAISELGSRDEQFF.

This clone was picked up one time. The chain recombines TRBV29-1 with TRBJ2-7; 13 bases align to TRBD2. This CDR3 comprises 14 residues. Trimming removed 6 bases from V and 3 bases from J; junction bases left unmatched: 5. The germline CDR1 and CDR2 sequences are SQVTM and ANQGSEA. CDR3 protein: CSVTGLAGVYEQYF. CDR3 coding DNA: TGCAGCGTGACCGGACTAGCGGGAGTCTACGAGCAGTACTTC.

This chain links TRBV30 with TRBJ1-4; 8 nucleotides match TRBD1. With 5 bases clipped from V and 5 bases from J, the junction kept 7 bases outside the gene matches. Per germline, CDR1 GTSNPN and CDR2 SVGIG (reference sequence). CDR3 length: 14 residues. The CDR3 DNA is TGTGCCTGGCGTGACAGGGGAGTCAATGAAAAACTGTTTTTT. It specifies CAWRDRGVNEKLFF.

The chain recombines TRBV28 with TRBJ2-3; 8 positions match TRBD1. Per the germline V gene, CDR1 is MDHEN and CDR2 is SYDVKM. With V trimmed by 0 bases and J by 5 bases, 7 bases remained unmatched. This CDR3 spans 16 amino acids. The CDR3 is CASSLWETGDGDTQYF. DNA for the CDR3: TGTGCCAGCAGTTTATGGGAGACAGGGGACGGAGATACGCAGTATTTT. Full variable domain (outside the CDR3, taken from reference TRBV28 and TRBJ2-3): DVKVTQSSRYLVKRTGEKVFLECVQDMDHENMFWYRQDPGLGLRLIYFSYDVKMKEKGDIPEGYSVSREKKERFSLILESASTNQTSMYLCASSLWETGDGDTQYFGPGTRLTVL.

This chain's CDR3 is CASSRGQGLLHEQYF. Written as DNA, the CDR3 is TGCGCCAGCAGCCGGGGACAGGGTCTCCTCCACGAGCAGTACTTC. The chain is built from TRBV5-1 and TRBJ2-7; 9 nucleotides line up with TRBD1. There are 15 residues in the CDR3. Germline V gives CDR1 SGHRS, CDR2 YFSETQ. Trimming cost V 4 bases and J 5 bases; bases outside gene matches: 10. The entire variable domain, with the rest obtained from reference TRBV5-1 and TRBJ2-7, is as follows: KAGVTQTPRYLIKTRGQQVTLSCSPISGHRSVSWYQQTPGQGLQFLFEYFSETQRNKGNFPGRFSGRQFSNSRSEMNVSTLELGDSALYLCASSRGQGLLHEQYFGPGTRLTVT.

This CDR3 reads CASSVGSSGSTDTQYF. In nucleotides, the CDR3 is TGTGCCAGCAGCGTGGGGTCCAGCGGAAGCACAGATACGCAGTATTTT. The chain carries TRBV5-5 and TRBJ2-3; perhaps TRBD2 as D (5 bases). In germline, CDR1 is SGHKS, CDR2 YYEKEE (reference sequence). This CDR3 comprises 16 residues. The V end was cut by 4 bases, the J end by 0 bases, with 15 bases between.

J is TRBJ2-7 and V is TRBV27, with 10 bases lining up with TRBD1. Germline V gene sequence: CDR1 MNHEY, CDR2 SMNVEV (reference sequence). This CDR3 region has 17 residues. V lost 2 bases to trimming and J lost 1 base; unmatched junction nucleotides: 8. The CDR3 DNA is TGTGCCAGCAGTTTACGTGAATCGGGACAGGGGTCCTACGAGCAGTACTTC. Protein sequence: CASSLRESGQGSYEQYF.

This clone was observed a single time. The chain uses TRBV10-1 and TRBJ2-1; maybe TRBD2 (6 bases). V shed 3 bases and J shed 0 bases, with 18 bases lying between them. The germline CDR1 and CDR2 sequences are WNHNN and SYGVQD (reference sequence). There are 18 residues in the CDR3. CDR3 amino acids: CASSDGSGSSGSYNEQFF. The CDR3, as DNA: TGCGCCAGCAGTGATGGTAGCGGCAGCTCGGGCTCCTACAATGAGCAGTTCTTC.

V usage is TRBV2 and J usage is TRBJ2-2, with 11 bases identical to TRBD2. The V gene end was trimmed by 4 bases and the J gene end by 4 bases; junction bases not matched to a gene: 5. CDR3 length equals 16 residues. The germline CDR1 and CDR2 sequences are SNHLY and FYNNEI. CDR3 in DNA: TGTGCCAGCAGTGTGCTAGCGGGGGGCGGCACCGGGGAGCTGTTTTTT. Translation: CASSVLAGGGTGELFF. Filled out from reference TRBV2 and TRBJ2-2, the complete variable domain reads EPEVTQTPSHQVTQMGQEVILRCVPISNHLYFYWYRQILGQKVEFLVSFYNNEISEKSEIFDDQFSVERPDGSNFTLKIRSTKLEDSAMYFCASSVLAGGGTGELFFGEGSRLTVL.

V usage is TRBV28 and J usage is TRBJ2-7; 9 nucleotides line up with TRBD1. CDR3 length equals 16 residues. The germline V gene has CDR1 MDHEN and CDR2 SYDVKM. The J segment lost 6 bases and the V segment lost 6 bases, leaving 15 bases of the junction unmatched. This CDR3 is CASSQHRGTGRFEQYF. The CDR3 DNA reads as TGTGCCAGCAGCCAACACAGGGGGACAGGGCGGTTCGAGCAGTACTTC.

The J gene is TRBJ2-5, the V gene TRBV30, with 12 bases that match TRBD2. CDR1 and CDR2 (germline): GTSNPN, SVGIG (reference sequence). This CDR3 is 14 amino acids long. The ends lost 0 bases at V and 5 bases at J; junction bases unmatched: 1. The CDR3 region is CAWSVTSGSETQYF. In nucleotides, the CDR3 is TGTGCCTGGAGTGTGACTAGCGGGAGTGAGACCCAGTACTTC.

The rearrangement joins TRBV10-3 to TRBJ2-5, with D hard to call. V dropped 4 bases and J dropped 4 bases, with 13 bases sitting between them. Germline V gene data show CDR1 as ENHRY and CDR2 as SYGVKD. This CDR3 region has 14 residues. The CDR3 reads CAISVKGSAETQYF. The CDR3, as DNA: TGTGCCATCAGTGTTAAGGGTTCGGCAGAGACCCAGTACTTC.

The sample holds one count of this clone. J is TRBJ2-7 and V is TRBV10-3; 14 bases align to TRBD2. Per germline, CDR1 ENHRY and CDR2 SYGVKD. V dropped 0 bases and J dropped 3; count of bases not matched to a gene: 7. The CDR3 extends over 18 amino acids. The CDR3 spells CAISESPGLAGVIYEQYF. CDR3 sequence (DNA): TGTGCCATCAGTGAGTCTCCGGGACTAGCGGGAGTCATCTACGAGCAGTACTTC.

The J gene is TRBJ1-3, the V gene TRBV29-1; 7 bases map to TRBD1. Germline V gene data show CDR1 as SQVTM and CDR2 as ANQGSEA. The J segment lost 2 bases and the V segment lost 6 bases, leaving 4 bases of the junction unmatched. The CDR3 has 13 residues. The CDR3 is CSVITGAGNTIYF. DNA for the CDR3: TGCAGCGTCATTACAGGGGCTGGAAACACCATATATTTT.

The chain recombines TRBV5-4 with TRBJ1-1; D is uncertain. The V gene lost 7 bases and the J gene lost 3 bases, with 22 bases spanning the gap. The CDR3 is 16 residues long. The germline V gene encodes CDR1 SGHNT and CDR2 YYREEE (reference sequence). The CDR3 here is CASANSGSQYDTEAFF. The CDR3 coding sequence is TGTGCCAGCGCCAATTCGGGCAGCCAATACGACACTGAAGCTTTCTTT.

The V and J genes are TRBV11-1 and TRBJ2-1; 12 bases align to TRBD2. The CDR3 totals 17 residues. Germline V gene data show CDR1 as SGHAT and CDR2 as FQDESV (reference sequence). V lost 4 bases to trimming and J lost 6 bases; unmatched junction nucleotides: 10. The CDR3 spells CASSSDLLAGGPNEQFF. The CDR3, as DNA: TGTGCCAGCAGCTCCGACCTACTAGCGGGAGGCCCCAATGAGCAGTTCTTC.

Of note for this clone: Other DNA sequences from this sample encode an identical CDR3 as well. The chain has TRBV6-5 and TRBJ2-7, with 7 bases lining up with TRBD2. The CDR3 has 14 residues. Per the germline V gene, CDR1 is MNHEY and CDR2 is SVGAGI. V shed 2 bases, J shed 2 bases, and the junction held 3 bases outside the gene matches. CDR3 DNA sequence: TGTGCCAGCAGTTACGGGCGGGGGACCTACGAGCAGTACTTC. Translated: CASSYGRGTYEQYF.

This clone has only a few counts. The V and J genes are TRBV4-1 and TRBJ1-2; D not resolved. Trimming removed 0 bases at V and 8 bases at J, with 10 bases between. CDR1 is MGHRA, CDR2 YSYEKL, per germline. This CDR3 spans 13 amino acids. The CDR3 DNA sequence: TGCGCCAGCAGCCAAGAGTCGTTTGGAGGCTACACCTTC. This encodes CASSQESFGGYTF.

For this clone: Other DNA sequences in this specimen translate into the identical CDR3. The chain employs TRBV28 and TRBJ1-2; D uncertain. Between the trimmed V and J ends, which lost 3 bases and 8 bases, there was a span of 10 bases. CDR1 is MDHEN, CDR2 SYDVKM, per germline. The CDR3 has 12 amino acids. This chain's CDR3 is CASSLGGYGYTF. Here the CDR3 DNA reads TGTGCCAGCAGTTTGGGCGGGTACGGCTACACCTTC.

J is TRBJ2-3 and V is TRBV5-4, with D possibly called TRBD1 or TRBD2 (5 bases each). Trimming took 10 bases from V and 1 from J, leaving 13 bases between them. The germline V gene has CDR1 SGHNT and CDR2 YYREEE (reference sequence). There are 13 residues in the CDR3. This chain's CDR3 is CASVGTGTDTQYF. The CDR3 DNA sequence: TGTGCCTCCGTCGGGACGGGCACAGATACGCAGTATTTT.